The entry that follows covers one T cell receptor (beta chain) sequence. Its target is not known. The data were taken from a study of graft-versus-host responses after intestinal transplantation. Study background: All recipients were given anti-thymocyte globulin induction, and tacrolimus and steroids were then administered for 2 to 4 years.

Points from the study as a whole: Recipient marrow harbored GvH clones, some of which surfaced first in ileum or blood.

Germline CDR1 is SQVTM and CDR2 is ANQGSEA. This CDR3 has 12 amino acids. V shed 7 bases and J 6 bases; nucleotides not matched to a gene: 6. The repertoire was sequenced with immunoSEQ multiplex PCR; TCRdb's copy has only in-frame clones and lacks some. The sample lists about 93,000 clones, 80% to 95% seen once, with about 0.5% in the top ten. The receptor was derived from a human donor who received an intestinal transplant. This sequence joins TRBV29-1 and TRBJ2-3; 8 bases map to TRBD1. The source material was unstimulated CD8+ T cells sorted from spleen or lymph node cells, sampled before intestinal transplant. CDR3 DNA sequence: TGCAGCGGGACAGGGATGTCGGATACGCAGTATTTT. It translates to CSGTGMSDTQYF.